This entry features one T cell receptor beta chain sequence. Its specificity is unknown. TCRdb reanalysed the reads using MiXCR and keeps one entry per CDR3 protein. The sample has around 430,000 distinct CDR3 sequences; under 45% are singletons. The sample belongs to a study of T cell repertoires in cytomegalovirus infection. Looking at the study overall: Researchers turned to recently identified HLA-C-restricted CMV epitopes as well as well-studied HLA-B-restricted ones. The study, taken as a whole, reports: The response measured ex vivo was dominated by TCR beta clonotypes (HLA-C-restricted and CMV-specific). Adding up the frequency of public TCR beta families identified people who carried CMV plus the relevant HLA.

Germline V lookup: CDR1 SGHVS, CDR2 FQNEAQ. J was trimmed by 5 bases and V by 1 base; bases with no gene match: 6. The length of the CDR3 is 15 residues. J is TRBJ2-5 and V is TRBV7-8; 8 bases line up with TRBD1. This sequence originates from a human donor in good health (CMV status not recorded). Some clones in this sample may be carry-over from other donors' samples. The sequencing here drew on cultured PBMCs, taken from culture after CMV antigen stimulation. CDR3: CASSLVQGASETQYF. The CDR3 DNA follows: TGTGCCAGCAGCTTAGTTCAGGGGGCGTCGGAGACCCAGTACTTC. The variable domain in full, with the rest retrieved from reference TRBV7-8 and TRBJ2-5, is GAGVSQSPRYKVAKRGQDVALRCDPISGHVSLFWYQQALGQGPEFLTYFQNEAQLDKSGLPSDRFFAERPEGSVSTLKIQRTQQEDSAVYLCASSLVQGASETQYFGPGTRLLVL.